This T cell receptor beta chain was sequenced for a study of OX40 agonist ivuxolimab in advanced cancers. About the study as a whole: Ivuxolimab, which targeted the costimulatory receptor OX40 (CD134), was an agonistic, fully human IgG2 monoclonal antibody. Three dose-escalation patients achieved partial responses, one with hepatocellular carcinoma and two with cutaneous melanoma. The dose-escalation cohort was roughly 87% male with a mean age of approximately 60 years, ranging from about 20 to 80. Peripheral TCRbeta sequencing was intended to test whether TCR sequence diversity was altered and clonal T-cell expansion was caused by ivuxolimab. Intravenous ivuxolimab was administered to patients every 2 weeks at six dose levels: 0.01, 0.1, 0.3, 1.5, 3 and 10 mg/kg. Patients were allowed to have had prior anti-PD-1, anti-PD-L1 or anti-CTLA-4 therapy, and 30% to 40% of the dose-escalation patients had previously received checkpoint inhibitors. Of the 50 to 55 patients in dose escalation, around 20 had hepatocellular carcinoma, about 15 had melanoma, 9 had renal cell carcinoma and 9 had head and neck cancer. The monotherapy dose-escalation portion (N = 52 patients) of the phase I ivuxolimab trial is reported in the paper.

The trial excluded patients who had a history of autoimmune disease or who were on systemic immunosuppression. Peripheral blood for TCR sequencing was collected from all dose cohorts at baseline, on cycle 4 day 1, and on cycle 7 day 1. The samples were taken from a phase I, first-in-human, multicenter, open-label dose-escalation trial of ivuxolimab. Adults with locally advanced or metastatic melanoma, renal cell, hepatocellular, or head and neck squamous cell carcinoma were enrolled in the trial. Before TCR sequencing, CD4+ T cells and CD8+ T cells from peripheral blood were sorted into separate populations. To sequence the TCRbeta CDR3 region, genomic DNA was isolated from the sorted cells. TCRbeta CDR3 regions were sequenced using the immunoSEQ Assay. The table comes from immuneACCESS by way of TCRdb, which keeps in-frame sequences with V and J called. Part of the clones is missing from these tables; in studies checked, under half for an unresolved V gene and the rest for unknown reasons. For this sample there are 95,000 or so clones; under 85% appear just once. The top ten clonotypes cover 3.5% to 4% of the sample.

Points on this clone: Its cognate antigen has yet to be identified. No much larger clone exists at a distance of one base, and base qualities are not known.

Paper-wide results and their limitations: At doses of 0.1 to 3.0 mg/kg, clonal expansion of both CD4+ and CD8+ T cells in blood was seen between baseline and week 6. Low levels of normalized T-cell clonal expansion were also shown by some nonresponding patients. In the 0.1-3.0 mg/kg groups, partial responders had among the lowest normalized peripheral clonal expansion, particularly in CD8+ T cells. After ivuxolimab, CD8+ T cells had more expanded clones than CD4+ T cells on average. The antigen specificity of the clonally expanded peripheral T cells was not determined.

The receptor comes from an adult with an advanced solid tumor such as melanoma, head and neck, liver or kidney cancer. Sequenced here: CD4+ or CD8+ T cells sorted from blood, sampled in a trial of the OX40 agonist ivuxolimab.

CDR3 reads: CASSLDRAPPQHF. The DNA sequence is as follows: TGTGCCAGCAGCCTTGACAGGGCCCCGCCCCAGCATTTT. The sequence joins TRBV2 to TRBJ1-5; 7 middle bases align to TRBD1. The CDR3 has 13 amino acids, counting the end cysteine and phenylalanine. Left in the record is the CDR3 DNA by itself, 39 bases read in frame from the first base. CDR1 SNHLY and CDR2 FYNNEI are derived from the germline V gene. The germline V and J ends show losses of 6 bases and 9 bases respectively, and no gene match explains 8 bases of the junction. The variable domain in full, with residues beyond the CDR3 obtained from the reference TRBV2 and TRBJ1-5 genes, is EPEVTQTPSHQVTQMGQEVILRCVPISNHLYFYWYRQILGQKVEFLVSFYNNEISEKSEIFDDQFSVERPDGSNFTLKIRSTKLEDSAMYFCASSLDRAPPQHFGDGTRLSIL.